A selection of T cell receptor beta chains follows, all from one sample in a study of T cell responses to AZD1222 COVID-19 vaccine. The protocol was immunoSEQ multiplex PCR, while the TCRdb copy is restricted to in-frame clones and leaves out a portion. The profile shows over 75,000 clones, more than 75% of them singletons. Material: peripheral blood, obtained on day 0 of AZD1222 vaccination. Source of these receptors: an adult in good health. Both conserved end residues are part of each CDR3. D genes are given only for firm matches. Rows may omit the clone size; those that give it use once, few, many or a size class.

v_call: TRBV15; d_call: NA; j_call: TRBJ2-7; clone_size: NA; cdr3_aa: CATSRTDSEQYF; cdr3_nt: TGTGCCACCAGCAGGACTGACAGCGAGCAGTACTTC
v_call: TRBV7-8; d_call: NA; j_call: TRBJ2-7; clone_size: NA; cdr3_aa: CASSLAIEELYEQYF; cdr3_nt: TGTGCCAGCAGCTTGGCCATCGAGGAGCTCTACGAGCAGTACTTC
v_call: TRBV9; d_call: TRBD1; j_call: TRBJ2-7; clone_size: NA; cdr3_aa: CASSRGTGGRYEQYF; cdr3_nt: TGTGCCAGCAGCCGGGGGACAGGGGGACGCTACGAGCAGTACTTC
v_call: TRBV20-1; d_call: NA; j_call: TRBJ2-7; clone_size: once; cdr3_aa: CSAERSYEQYF; cdr3_nt: TGCAGTGCTGAGAGGTCCTACGAGCAGTACTTC
v_call: TRBV5-6; d_call: NA; j_call: TRBJ1-2; clone_size: NA; cdr3_aa: CASSLVRGGYGYTF; cdr3_nt: TGTGCCAGCAGCTTGGTAAGGGGCGGCTATGGCTACACCTTC
v_call: TRBV30; d_call: NA; j_call: TRBJ1-1; clone_size: NA; cdr3_aa: CAWGQLSNTEAFF; cdr3_nt: TGTGCCTGGGGACAGCTATCAAACACTGAAGCTTTCTTT
v_call: TRBV3-1/TRBV3-2; d_call: NA; j_call: TRBJ2-1; clone_size: NA; cdr3_aa: CASSPRDLRLNEQFF; cdr3_nt: TGTGCCAGCAGCCCCCGGGACTTGCGGTTGAATGAGCAGTTCTTC
v_call: TRBV6-5; d_call: NA; j_call: TRBJ1-6; clone_size: NA; cdr3_aa: CASSYERGANSPLHF; cdr3_nt: TGTGCCAGCAGTTACGAGCGGGGGGCGAATTCACCCCTCCACTTT
v_call: TRBV28; d_call: NA; j_call: TRBJ2-2; clone_size: NA; cdr3_aa: CASSLGEATGELFF; cdr3_nt: TGTGCCAGCAGTTTAGGCGAAGCCACCGGGGAGCTGTTTTTT
v_call: TRBV7-3; d_call: NA; j_call: TRBJ1-1; clone_size: NA; cdr3_aa: CASSSVQNTEAFF; cdr3_nt: TGTGCCAGCAGCTCCGTCCAGAACACTGAAGCTTTCTTT
v_call: TRBV2; d_call: NA; j_call: TRBJ1-1; clone_size: NA; cdr3_aa: CASELRAGNTEAFF; cdr3_nt: TGTGCCAGCGAGCTCCGAGCGGGAAACACTGAAGCTTTCTTT
v_call: TRBV6-6; d_call: TRBD1; j_call: TRBJ1-1; clone_size: NA; cdr3_aa: CASSVTGGTMNTEAFF; cdr3_nt: TGTGCCAGCAGTGTTACAGGGGGGACCATGAACACTGAAGCTTTCTTT
v_call: TRBV6-5; d_call: NA; j_call: TRBJ1-6; clone_size: NA; cdr3_aa: CASSMSPTDYLHF; cdr3_nt: TGTGCCAGCAGCATGAGTCCGACAGACTACCTCCACTTT
v_call: TRBV2; d_call: NA; j_call: TRBJ1-2; clone_size: NA; cdr3_aa: CASRVGQREGYGYTF; cdr3_nt: TGTGCCAGCAGAGTTGGACAGCGAGAAGGCTATGGCTACACCTTC
v_call: TRBV27; d_call: NA; j_call: TRBJ2-3; clone_size: NA; cdr3_aa: CASSTGLDTQYF; cdr3_nt: TGTGCCAGCAGTACTGGGTTAGATACGCAGTATTTT
v_call: TRBV27; d_call: NA; j_call: TRBJ2-2; clone_size: NA; cdr3_aa: CASSRSVGGELFF; cdr3_nt: TGTGCCAGCAGTAGGTCCGTGGGCGGGGAGCTGTTTTTT
v_call: TRBV10-3; d_call: NA; j_call: TRBJ2-2; clone_size: NA; cdr3_aa: CAIETEGTGELFF; cdr3_nt: TGTGCCATAGAGACCGAGGGAACCGGGGAGCTGTTTTTT
v_call: TRBV5-4; d_call: NA; j_call: TRBJ1-1; clone_size: NA; cdr3_aa: CASSLSAGRHTEAFF; cdr3_nt: TGTGCCAGCAGCTTGTCCGCGGGGCGTCACACTGAAGCTTTCTTT
v_call: TRBV7-9; d_call: NA; j_call: TRBJ1-4; clone_size: few; cdr3_aa: CASSLVQGLEKLFF; cdr3_nt: TGTGCCAGCAGCTTAGTACAGGGCTTGGAAAAACTGTTTTTT
v_call: TRBV5-1; d_call: NA; j_call: TRBJ1-5; clone_size: NA; cdr3_aa: CASSPRDGIGPQHF; cdr3_nt: TGCGCCAGCAGCCCGCGGGACGGCATCGGGCCCCAGCATTTT
v_call: TRBV5-1; d_call: NA; j_call: TRBJ2-1; clone_size: NA; cdr3_aa: CASSLGPPLNEQFF; cdr3_nt: TGCGCCAGCAGCTTAGGACCACCACTCAATGAGCAGTTCTTC
v_call: TRBV11-2; d_call: TRBD2; j_call: TRBJ2-1; clone_size: NA; cdr3_aa: CASSQSGTSGPFEQFF; cdr3_nt: TGTGCCAGCAGTCAGTCCGGGACTAGCGGGCCTTTCGAGCAGTTCTTC
v_call: TRBV28; d_call: NA; j_call: TRBJ2-5; clone_size: few; cdr3_aa: CASRAPGEQETQYF; cdr3_nt: TGTGCCAGCAGAGCCCCCGGAGAACAAGAGACCCAGTACTTC
v_call: TRBV30; d_call: NA; j_call: TRBJ2-5; clone_size: NA; cdr3_aa: CAWGLGGERTQYF; cdr3_nt: TGTGCCTGGGGGCTAGGGGGGGAGCGGACCCAGTACTTC
v_call: TRBV29-1; d_call: TRBD2; j_call: TRBJ2-7; clone_size: NA; cdr3_aa: CSARPSGSGEQYF; cdr3_nt: TGCAGCGCGAGGCCTAGCGGGAGTGGCGAGCAGTACTTC
v_call: TRBV4-1; d_call: NA; j_call: TRBJ2-3; clone_size: NA; cdr3_aa: CASSHQPGRITDTQYF; cdr3_nt: TGCGCCAGCAGCCACCAACCGGGACGGATCACAGATACGCAGTATTTT
v_call: TRBV7-9; d_call: TRBD1; j_call: TRBJ1-6; clone_size: NA; cdr3_aa: CASSLVGTGNSPLHF; cdr3_nt: TGTGCCAGCAGCTTAGTGGGGACAGGGAATTCACCCCTCCACTTT
v_call: TRBV7-9; d_call: NA; j_call: TRBJ1-2; clone_size: NA; cdr3_aa: CASSLVQANYGYTF; cdr3_nt: TGTGCCAGCAGCTTGGTCCAGGCTAACTATGGCTACACCTTC
v_call: TRBV14; d_call: NA; j_call: TRBJ2-5; clone_size: NA; cdr3_aa: CASSPARGRQETQYF; cdr3_nt: TGTGCCAGCAGCCCGGCGCGGGGGCGGCAAGAGACCCAGTACTTC
v_call: TRBV7-9; d_call: NA; j_call: TRBJ2-7; clone_size: NA; cdr3_aa: CASSLGGPPLDEQYF; cdr3_nt: TGTGCCAGCAGCTTAGGTGGACCGCCCTTGGACGAGCAGTACTTC
v_call: TRBV7-3; d_call: NA; j_call: TRBJ2-3; clone_size: NA; cdr3_aa: CASSLGDRTDTQYF; cdr3_nt: TGTGCCAGCAGCTTAGGAGATCGCACAGATACGCAGTATTTT
v_call: TRBV7-3; d_call: NA; j_call: TRBJ1-6; clone_size: NA; cdr3_aa: CASSLGQGVDSPLHF; cdr3_nt: TGTGCCAGCAGCTTAGGTCAGGGCGTGGATTCACCCCTCCACTTT
v_call: TRBV5-8; d_call: NA; j_call: TRBJ1-2; clone_size: NA; cdr3_aa: CASSLGVQGGYGYTF; cdr3_nt: TGTGCCAGCAGCTTGGGGGTACAGGGAGGATATGGCTACACCTTC
v_call: TRBV4-2; d_call: NA; j_call: TRBJ1-4; clone_size: NA; cdr3_aa: CASSQEADPTNEKLFF; cdr3_nt: TGTGCCAGCAGCCAAGAGGCGGACCCAACTAATGAAAAACTGTTTTTT
v_call: TRBV3-1/TRBV3-2; d_call: NA; j_call: TRBJ1-4; clone_size: once; cdr3_aa: CASSQIRDEKLFF; cdr3_nt: TGTGCCAGCAGCCAAATTCGGGATGAAAAACTGTTTTTT
v_call: TRBV18; d_call: TRBD1; j_call: TRBJ1-2; clone_size: NA; cdr3_aa: CASSVQTGELYGYTF; cdr3_nt: TGTGCCAGCTCGGTTCAGACAGGGGAGCTCTATGGCTACACCTTC
v_call: TRBV30; d_call: NA; j_call: TRBJ2-6; clone_size: NA; cdr3_aa: CAWEPSGANVLTF; cdr3_nt: TGTGCCTGGGAACCGTCTGGGGCCAACGTCCTGACTTTC
v_call: TRBV5-1; d_call: NA; j_call: TRBJ1-2; clone_size: NA; cdr3_aa: CASSLAFGEQYGYTF; cdr3_nt: TGCGCCAGCAGCTTGGCCTTCGGAGAGCAGTATGGCTACACCTTC
v_call: TRBV28; d_call: NA; j_call: TRBJ2-7; clone_size: once; cdr3_aa: CASSLVQGIYEQYF; cdr3_nt: TGTGCCAGCAGTTTAGTTCAGGGGATCTACGAGCAGTACTTC
v_call: TRBV5-4; d_call: TRBD1; j_call: TRBJ1-4; clone_size: NA; cdr3_aa: CASSERGRNEKLFF; cdr3_nt: TGTGCCAGCAGCGAGAGGGGGCGGAATGAAAAACTGTTTTTT
v_call: TRBV5-1; d_call: NA; j_call: TRBJ1-2; clone_size: NA; cdr3_aa: CASSPTRGSNYGYTF; cdr3_nt: TGCGCCAGCAGCCCTACCCGCGGGTCTAACTATGGCTACACCTTC
v_call: TRBV12-3/TRBV12-4; d_call: NA; j_call: TRBJ1-1; clone_size: NA; cdr3_aa: CASSFVATEAFF; cdr3_nt: TGTGCCAGCAGTTTCGTTGCCACTGAAGCTTTCTTT
v_call: TRBV5-6; d_call: TRBD1; j_call: TRBJ1-4; clone_size: NA; cdr3_aa: CASSGTGTGEKLFF; cdr3_nt: TGTGCCAGCAGCGGTACCGGGACAGGGGAAAAACTGTTTTTT
v_call: TRBV3-1/TRBV3-2; d_call: NA; j_call: TRBJ2-7; clone_size: few; cdr3_aa: CASSQDPGVFYEQYF; cdr3_nt: TGTGCCAGCAGCCAAGATCCCGGGGTCTTTTACGAGCAGTACTTC
v_call: TRBV5-4; d_call: TRBD2; j_call: TRBJ2-1; clone_size: NA; cdr3_aa: CASSLGGGAVNEQFF; cdr3_nt: TGTGCCAGCAGCTTGGGCGGGGGGGCAGTCAATGAGCAGTTCTTC
v_call: TRBV6-5; d_call: TRBD1; j_call: TRBJ1-2; clone_size: NA; cdr3_aa: CASTKDRSYGYTF; cdr3_nt: TGTGCCAGCACAAAGGACAGGAGCTATGGCTACACCTTC
v_call: TRBV5-1; d_call: NA; j_call: TRBJ2-7; clone_size: NA; cdr3_aa: CASSEMTRDSHEQYF; cdr3_nt: TGCGCCAGCAGCGAAATGACCAGGGATTCCCACGAGCAGTACTTC